The next 21 T cell receptor beta chains were all read from a single sample in a study of OX40 agonist ivuxolimab in advanced cancers. The library was produced with the immunoSEQ multiplex PCR assay. TCRdb limited this immuneACCESS table to in-frame rearrangements with V and J called. A share of clones is missing; checked studies link under half to unresolved V genes, and the rest is unexplained. This sample comprises some 83,000 clones, 86% of them detected only once. The ten largest clones take up roughly 0.79% of the sample. The source was CD4+ or CD8+ T cells sorted from blood, collected in a trial of the OX40 agonist ivuxolimab. These receptors were taken from an adult with an advanced solid tumor such as melanoma, head and neck, liver or kidney cancer.

The J gene is TRBJ2-7, the V gene TRBV6-5, with D perhaps given as TRBD1 or TRBD2 (6 bases each). The CDR3 totals 14 residues. The V gene lost 6 bases and the J gene lost 4 bases, with 16 bases spanning the gap. Germline lookup yields CDR1 MNHEY and CDR2 SVGAGI. The CDR3, as DNA: TGTGCCAGCAGAAGCCCCGGGGGCAGGTACGAGCAGTACTTC. It codes for CASRSPGGRYEQYF.

V is TRBV10-3 and J is TRBJ1-1; possible D gene TRBD1, 6 bases. Germline V gives CDR1 ENHRY, CDR2 SYGVKD. The CDR3 totals 13 residues. V was shortened by 11 bases and J by 4 bases, with 17 bases between the two germline ends. CDR3 loop: CAASGAAGTEAFF. In nucleotides, the CDR3 is TGTGCCGCTTCAGGGGCCGCGGGCACTGAAGCTTTCTTT.

This sequence joins TRBV6-1 and TRBJ2-3, with 10 bases identical to TRBD1. CDR1 is MNHNS, CDR2 SASEGT, per germline. The trim removed 6 bases at V and 2 bases at J, leaving 5 bases unmatched. The CDR3 totals 15 residues. Here the CDR3 DNA reads TGTGCCAGCAGGTTCGGGACAGGGGTCACAGATACGCAGTATTTT. This translates into CASRFGTGVTDTQYF.

The J gene is TRBJ1-2, the V gene TRBV9; D is uncertain. Germline assignment: CDR1 SGDLS and CDR2 YYNGEE. This CDR3 comprises 13 residues. The V end was cut by 4 bases, the J end by 8 bases, with 15 bases between. CDR3 protein: CASSYGRDRGYTF. The CDR3 DNA reads as TGTGCCAGCAGCTACGGACGGGATAGAGGCTACACCTTC.

V gene TRBV30 combines with J gene TRBJ1-6; the D is unclear. The CDR3 runs to 13 residues. Germline lookup yields CDR1 GTSNPN and CDR2 SVGIG (reference sequence). V lost 4 bases and J 10 bases, leaving 14 bases between the germline ends. CDR3 amino acids: CAWNPIEGSPLHF. CDR3 bases: TGTGCCTGGAACCCTATTGAGGGATCACCCCTCCACTTT.

This rearrangement joins TRBV30 to TRBJ2-7; 7 bases align to TRBD1. The germline gives CDR1 GTSNPN, CDR2 SVGIG (reference sequence). The V gene end was trimmed by 2 bases and the J gene end by 6 bases; junction bases not matched to a gene: 4. The CDR3 has 12 residues. The CDR3 nucleotides read TGTGCCTGGAGTAGACAGGGAATCGAGCAGTACTTC. Protein product: CAWSRQGIEQYF.

CDR3 sequence reads: CASSPPESPLHF. The CDR3 DNA is TGTGCCAGCTCACCACCGGAATCACCCCTCCACTTT. V is TRBV18 and J is TRBJ1-6, with unresolved D. Germline values: CDR1 KGHSH, CDR2 LQKENI. V lost 0 bases to trimming and J lost 10 bases, with 4 bases between them. The CDR3 runs to 12 residues.

The chain recombines TRBV30 with TRBJ1-2; D possibly corresponds to TRBD1 (5 bases). Trimming pared 8 bases from V and 2 bases from J, leaving 15 bases between. CDR1 and CDR2 (germline): GTSNPN, SVGIG (reference sequence). The CDR3 covers 13 residues. CDR3 coding DNA: TGTGCCGTCAGGGTTTGGGAAAACTATGGCTACACCTTC. Amino acid sequence: CAVRVWENYGYTF.

CDR3 sequence: CASSPKGLAGDGRDTQYF. The CDR3 DNA is TGTGCCAGCAGCCCTAAAGGACTAGCGGGAGACGGGCGAGATACGCAGTATTTT. The V and J genes are TRBV7-9 and TRBJ2-3, with TRBD2 matching over 13 bases. The CDR3 runs 18 residues. The V gene's germline CDR1 is SEHNR and CDR2 FQNEAQ (reference sequence). V was pared by 5 bases and J by 5 bases, with 13 bases of the junction left unmatched.

The chain links TRBV6-1 to TRBJ1-4; D is ambiguous. The V and J ends lost 5 bases and 5 bases respectively, with 6 bases between them. CDR1 and CDR2 from the germline V gene are MNHNS and SASEGT. The CDR3 sequence is 12 residues long. CDR3 bases: TGTGCCAGCAGTAGCCGAAATGAAAAACTGTTTTTT. The encoded protein is CASSSRNEKLFF.

The chain combines TRBV6-5 with TRBJ2-2; D is unresolved. Trimming pared 3 bases from V and 0 bases from J, leaving 8 bases between. From germline, CDR1 is MNHEY and CDR2 SVGAGI. The length of the CDR3 is 15 residues. CDR3 DNA: TGTGCCAGCAGTTATGGGGTCTCGAACACCGGGGAGCTGTTTTTT. Translated, it gives CASSYGVSNTGELFF.

The chain uses TRBV5-1 and TRBJ2-3, with D perhaps TRBD2 (6 bases). The germline V gene has CDR1 SGHRS and CDR2 YFSETQ. The CDR3 runs 15 residues. Trimming took off 6 bases at V and 0 bases at J, with 14 bases between the two ends. CDR3 coding DNA: TGCGCCAGCAAGGGCGGGGCCACTAGCACAGATACGCAGTATTTT. Amino acids: CASKGGATSTDTQYF. The whole variable domain, filled in from reference TRBV5-1 and TRBJ2-3, reads KAGVTQTPRYLIKTRGQQVTLSCSPISGHRSVSWYQQTPGQGLQFLFEYFSETQRNKGNFPGRFSGRQFSNSRSEMNVSTLELGDSALYLCASKGGATSTDTQYFGPGTRLTVL.

The chain uses TRBV5-1 and TRBJ2-5, with D possibly being TRBD1 (5 bases). This CDR3 is 13 amino acids long. Germline V gene data show CDR1 as SGHRS and CDR2 as YFSETQ. The V gene lost 4 bases and the J gene lost 4 bases, with 11 bases spanning the gap. The CDR3 nucleotides read TGCGCCAGCAGCACAGGCCAGATAGAGACCCAGTACTTC. Its protein is CASSTGQIETQYF.

The chain has TRBV9 and TRBJ1-5; D is unclear. The V end lost 7 bases, the J end lost 5 bases, and 1 base lay between the germline ends. The CDR3 is 9 residues long. Germline V gene data show CDR1 as SGDLS and CDR2 as YYNGEE. CDR3 bases: TGTGCCAGCTATCAGCCCCAGCATTTT. Translating it yields CASYQPQHF.

This chain connects TRBV2 to TRBJ2-7, with 9 nucleotides matching TRBD1. Germline assignment: CDR1 SNHLY and CDR2 FYNNEI. After removal of 6 bases from V and 7 bases from J, the junction contained 13 bases not matched to a gene. The CDR3 is 15 residues long. The CDR3 bases are TGTGCCAGCAGAATGGGACAGGGACCCTCGTGGGAGCAGTACTTC. Its translation is CASRMGQGPSWEQYF.

The chain carries TRBV4-1 and TRBJ2-7; D ambiguous. V was pared by 0 bases and J by 4 bases, with 10 bases between. CDR1 MGHRA and CDR2 YSYEKL come from the germline V gene. The CDR3 runs 14 residues. In nucleotides, the CDR3 is TGCGCCAGCAGCCAAGACTTGAGCCAGTACGAGCAGTACTTC. Translating it yields CASSQDLSQYEQYF.

As concerns this clone: At one boundary the junction diverges from the germline segment, which might be a read error. Other DNA sequences in this sample translate to the same CDR3. This sequence joins TRBV5-4 and TRBJ2-3; TRBD2 agrees at 11 bases. Germline V gene sequence: CDR1 SGHNT, CDR2 YYREEE (reference sequence). This CDR3 comprises 15 residues. CDR3 amino acids: CASSPGLAGRDTQYF. Here the CDR3 DNA reads TGTGCTAGCAGCCCCGGACTAGCGGGTCGGGATACGCAGTATTTT. Based on the CDR3 plus reference TRBV5-4 and TRBJ2-3, the full variable domain is ETGVTQSPTHLIKTRGQQVTLRCSSQSGHNTVSWYQQALGQGPQFIFQYYREEENGRGNFPPRFSGLQFPNYSSELNVNALELDDSALYLCASSPGLAGRDTQYFGPGTRLTVL.

V gene TRBV19 combines with J gene TRBJ1-1; possibly TRBD1 for D (6 bases). Germline CDR1 is LNHDA and CDR2 is SQIVND (reference sequence). The CDR3 is made up of 19 amino acids. Trimming pared 6 bases from V and 1 base from J, leaving 27 bases between. The CDR3 region has the DNA TGTGCCAGTAGGTCCCTACCGGGCAGGGGAGGGCTGGCGAACACTGAAGCTTTCTTT. It is translated as CASRSLPGRGGLANTEAFF.

V is TRBV2 and J is TRBJ1-1; D is undetermined. The ends were cut back, 2 bases at V and 2 bases at J, with 18 bases in the middle. The CDR3 runs 17 residues. Germline V gene lookup returns CDR1 SNHLY and CDR2 FYNNEI. The CDR3 coding sequence is TGTGCCAGCAGTGAATTCTTGGAGTCTGGCCCCAACACTGAAGCTTTCTTT. This gives the protein CASSEFLESGPNTEAFF.

This clone turned up a few times. The chain links TRBV6-5 to TRBJ1-1; possibly TRBD1 for D (5 bases). Trimming took off 2 bases at V and 3 bases at J, with 10 bases between the two ends. Germline-derived CDR1 and CDR2 are MNHEY and SVGAGI. The length of the CDR3 is 14 residues. The CDR3 nucleotides are TGTGCCAGCAGTTACGCAGGGCTGGACACTGAAGCTTTCTTT. Its protein is CASSYAGLDTEAFF.

V and J are TRBV11-3 and TRBJ2-1; D gene uncertain. Germline V CDR1 and CDR2: SGHNT, YENEEA. Between the trimmed V and J ends, which lost 1 base and 3 bases, there was a span of 10 bases. This CDR3 has 15 residues. The CDR3 protein is CASSLGASYYNEQFF. The CDR3 DNA reads as TGTGCCAGCAGCTTAGGGGCCAGCTACTACAATGAGCAGTTCTTC.